What follows are 8 T cell receptor beta chains derived from one specimen sequenced in a study of blood T cell repertoires in COVID-19. Profiling relied on immunoSEQ multiplex PCR, and the TCRdb table lists in-frame clones only, not all of them. This table has 330,000 or so clones, about nine tenths appearing once. Material for sequencing was peripheral blood. The receptors here all came from a woman in her fifties or sixties with COVID-19, enrolled during active disease.

The V and J genes are TRBV5-4 and TRBJ1-2; 12 bases agree with TRBD1. Germline V CDR1 and CDR2: SGHNT, YYREEE (reference sequence). This CDR3 is built from 16 residues. J lost 2 bases, V lost 4 bases, and 6 bases had no gene match. CDR3 DNA: TGTGCCAGCAGCCGGGACAGGGGGCAAGGGAACTATGGCTACACCTTC. Its protein product is CASSRDRGQGNYGYTF.

The chain recombines TRBV10-2 with TRBJ1-2, with TRBD1 matching 10 bases. V was clipped by 7 bases and J by 7 bases; unmatched bases: 9. Germline lookup yields CDR1 WSHSY and CDR2 SAAADI. The length of the CDR3 is 14 residues. As DNA, the CDR3 is TGCGCCAGCACCTCGACAGGGGGCGCGTTTGGCTACACCTTC. Its translation is CASTSTGGAFGYTF.

Here the CDR3 reads CASPNSGQGDYGYTF. CDR3 DNA sequence: TGTGCCAGCCCTAATTCGGGACAGGGCGACTATGGCTACACCTTC. The chain links TRBV2 to TRBJ1-2; 9 bases map to TRBD1. This CDR3 has 15 residues. V shed 8 bases and J 3 bases; nucleotides not matched to a gene: 10. Germline CDR1 is SNHLY and CDR2 is FYNNEI.

This chain links TRBV19 with TRBJ1-4; D remains ambiguous. Trimming stripped 4 bases from V and 2 bases from J, with 8 bases between. This CDR3 is built from 14 residues. Per the germline V gene, CDR1 is LNHDA and CDR2 is SQIVND (reference sequence). This chain's CDR3 is CASSTRSTNEKLFF. In nucleotides, the CDR3 is TGTGCCAGTAGTACCCGGTCCACTAATGAAAAACTGTTTTTT.

This sequence joins TRBV3-1 (or the pseudogene TRBV3-2) and TRBJ1-6, with D perhaps TRBD1 (6 bases). CDR1 is LGHDT, CDR2 YNNKEL, per germline (reference sequence). With 8 bases removed from V and 7 bases from J, the gap between germline ends came to 9 bases. CDR3 length equals 12 residues. CDR3 residues: CASGRGNSPLHF. CDR3 bases: TGTGCCAGCGGAAGGGGGAATTCACCCCTCCACTTT.

The rearrangement uses TRBV5-8 and TRBJ1-2; tentatively, D is TRBD1 (5 bases). Trimming removed 6 bases from V and 3 bases from J, with 9 bases in between. The CDR3 covers 12 residues. Looked up from germline, CDR1 is SGHTS and CDR2 is YDEGEE. CDR3 in DNA: TGTGCCAGCATCAGGGCAGACTATGGCTACACCTTC. The encoded protein is CASIRADYGYTF.

The chain has TRBV7-9 and TRBJ1-1; D is undetermined. The germline V and J ends were trimmed by 3 bases and 6 bases, with 14 bases remaining between them. Germline-derived CDR1 and CDR2 are SEHNR and FQNEAQ (reference sequence). CDR3 length: 14 residues. CDR3 protein: CASSFPRVGAEAFF. DNA of the CDR3: TGTGCCAGCAGCTTCCCACGGGTCGGGGCTGAAGCTTTCTTT. Filled out from reference TRBV7-9 and TRBJ1-1, the complete variable domain reads DTGVSQNPRHKITKRGQNVTFRCDPISEHNRLYWYRQTLGQGPEFLTYFQNEAQLEKSRLLSDRFSAERPKGSFSTLEIQRTEQGDSAMYLCASSFPRVGAEAFFGQGTRLTVV.

This clone has more than one count but fewer than ten. The chain has TRBV6-1 and TRBJ2-7, with D possibly matching TRBD1 (5 bases). The V end was cut by 1 base, the J end by 1 base, with 5 bases between. Germline loops: CDR1 MNHNS, CDR2 SASEGT. CDR3 length equals 13 residues. The CDR3 DNA reads as TGTGCCAGCAGTGAAGACAGGTCCTACGAGCAGTACTTC. This translates into CASSEDRSYEQYF.